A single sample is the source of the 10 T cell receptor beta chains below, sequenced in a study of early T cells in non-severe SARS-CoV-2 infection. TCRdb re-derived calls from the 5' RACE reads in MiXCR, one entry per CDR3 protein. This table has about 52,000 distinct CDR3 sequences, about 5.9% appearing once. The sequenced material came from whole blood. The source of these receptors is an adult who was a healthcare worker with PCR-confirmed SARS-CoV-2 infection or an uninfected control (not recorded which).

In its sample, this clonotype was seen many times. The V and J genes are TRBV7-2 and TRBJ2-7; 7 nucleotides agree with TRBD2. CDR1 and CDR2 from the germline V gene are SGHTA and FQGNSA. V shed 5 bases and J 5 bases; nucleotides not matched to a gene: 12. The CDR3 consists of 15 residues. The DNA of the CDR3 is TGTGCCAGCAGCCCTAGACTAGCTTCGGTGAACGAGCAGTACTTC. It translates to CASSPRLASVNEQYF.

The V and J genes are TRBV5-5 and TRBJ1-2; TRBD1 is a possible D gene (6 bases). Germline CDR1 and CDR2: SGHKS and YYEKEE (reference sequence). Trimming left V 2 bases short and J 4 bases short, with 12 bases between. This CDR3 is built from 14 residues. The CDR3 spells CASSFEQGGYGYTF. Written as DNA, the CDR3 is TGTGCCAGCAGCTTTGAACAGGGAGGCTATGGCTACACCTTC.

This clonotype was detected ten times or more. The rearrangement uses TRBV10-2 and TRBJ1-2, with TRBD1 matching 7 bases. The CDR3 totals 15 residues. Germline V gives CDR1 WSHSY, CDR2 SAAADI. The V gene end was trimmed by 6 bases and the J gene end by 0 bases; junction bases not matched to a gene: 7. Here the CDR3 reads CASRDRKEANYGYTF. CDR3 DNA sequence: TGCGCCAGCAGGGACAGGAAAGAAGCTAACTATGGCTACACCTTC.

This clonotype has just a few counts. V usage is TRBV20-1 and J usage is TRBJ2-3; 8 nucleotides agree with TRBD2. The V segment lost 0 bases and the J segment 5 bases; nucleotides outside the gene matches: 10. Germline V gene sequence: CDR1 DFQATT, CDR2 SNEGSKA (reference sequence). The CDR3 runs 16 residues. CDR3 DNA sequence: TGCAGTGCTAGAGATTTTAGCGGGGCCTCACGAGATACGCAGTATTTT. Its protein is CSARDFSGASRDTQYF.

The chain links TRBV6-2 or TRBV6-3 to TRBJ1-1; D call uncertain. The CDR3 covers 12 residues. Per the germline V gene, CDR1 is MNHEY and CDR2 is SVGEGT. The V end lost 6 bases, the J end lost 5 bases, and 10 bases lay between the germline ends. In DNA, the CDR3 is TGTGCCAGCAGCCCCACATGGACTGAAGCTTTCTTT. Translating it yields CASSPTWTEAFF.

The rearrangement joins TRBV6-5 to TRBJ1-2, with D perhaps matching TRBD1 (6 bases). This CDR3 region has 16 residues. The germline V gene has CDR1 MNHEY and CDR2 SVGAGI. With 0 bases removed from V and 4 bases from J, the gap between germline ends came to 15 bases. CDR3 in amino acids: CASSYSMEGGGYGYTF. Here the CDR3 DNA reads TGTGCCAGCAGTTACTCGATGGAGGGGGGAGGCTATGGCTACACCTTC.

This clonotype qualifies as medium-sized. The CDR3: CSAWLGVSEAFF. CDR3 sequence (DNA): TGCAGTGCTTGGTTGGGGGTCAGTGAAGCTTTCTTT. The chain has TRBV20-1 and TRBJ1-1, with D maybe TRBD1 (5 bases). The CDR3 consists of 12 residues. Between the trimmed V and J ends, which lost 5 bases and 7 bases, there was a span of 14 bases. Germline-derived CDR1 and CDR2 are DFQATT and SNEGSKA (reference sequence).

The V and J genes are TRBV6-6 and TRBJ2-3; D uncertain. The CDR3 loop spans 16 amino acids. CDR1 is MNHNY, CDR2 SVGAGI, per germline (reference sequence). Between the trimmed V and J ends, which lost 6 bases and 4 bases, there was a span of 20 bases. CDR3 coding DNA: TGTGCCAGCAGCGTATGGAAACTCCCCTCCGCAGATACGCAGTATTTT. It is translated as CASSVWKLPSADTQYF.

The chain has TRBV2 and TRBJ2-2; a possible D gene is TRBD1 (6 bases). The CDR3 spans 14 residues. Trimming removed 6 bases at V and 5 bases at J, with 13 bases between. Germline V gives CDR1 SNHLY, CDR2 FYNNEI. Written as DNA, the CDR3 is TGTGCCAGCAGCATTACAGGGAAGACCGGGGAGCTGTTTTTT. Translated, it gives CASSITGKTGELFF.

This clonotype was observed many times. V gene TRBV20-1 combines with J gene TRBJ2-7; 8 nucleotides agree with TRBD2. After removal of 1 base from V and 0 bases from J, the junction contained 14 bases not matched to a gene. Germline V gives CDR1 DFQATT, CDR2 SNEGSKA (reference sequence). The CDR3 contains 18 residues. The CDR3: CSARAWGASGPSSYEQYF. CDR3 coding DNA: TGCAGTGCTAGAGCCTGGGGGGCTAGCGGGCCGAGCTCCTACGAGCAGTACTTC.